A selection of T cell receptor beta chains follows, all from one sample in a study of T cells of healthy individuals. TCRdb processed the 5' RACE reads anew with MiXCR; each CDR3 protein has one entry. The sample includes about 53,000 distinct CDR3 sequences, about 15% seen only once; the top ten take roughly 15%. The source of these receptors is a human donor in good health. Each CDR3 is given with its conserved first and last residue. Each record gives: D gene, J gene, clone size, V gene, CDR3 DNA, CDR3 protein. The D gene is left open where the match is weak. Size tells how often a clone was seen (once, few, many) or the class of an expanded clone, and some rows leave it out.

d_gene: -
j_gene: TRBJ2-7
abundance: many
v_gene: TRBV6-1
CDR3nt: TGTGCCAGCAGTGAAAGAACCTACGAGCAGTACTTC
CDR3aa: CASSERTYEQYF

d_gene: -
j_gene: TRBJ1-1
abundance: -
v_gene: TRBV25-1
CDR3nt: TGTGCCAGCTCTGAGGGGCAGGGGAAAGCTTTCTTT
CDR3aa: CASSEGQGKAFF

d_gene: -
j_gene: TRBJ1-1
abundance: -
v_gene: TRBV5-5
CDR3nt: TGTGCCAGCAGCTTCGCGACAGGGAACACTGAAGCTTTCTTT
CDR3aa: CASSFATGNTEAFF

d_gene: -
j_gene: TRBJ2-3
abundance: many
v_gene: TRBV18
CDR3nt: TGTGCCAGCTCACCACCGGAGAATACGCAGTATTTT
CDR3aa: CASSPPENTQYF

d_gene: -
j_gene: TRBJ1-4
abundance: -
v_gene: TRBV28
CDR3nt: TGTGCCAGCAGTCAGACAGGACCAACTAATGAAAAACTGTTTTTT
CDR3aa: CASSQTGPTNEKLFF

d_gene: TRBD2
j_gene: TRBJ2-3
abundance: -
v_gene: TRBV12-3/TRBV12-4
CDR3nt: TGTGCCAGCATTTGGACTAGCGGGGGGCCCACAGATACGCAGTATTTT
CDR3aa: CASIWTSGGPTDTQYF

d_gene: -
j_gene: TRBJ2-3
abundance: -
v_gene: TRBV7-9
CDR3nt: TGTGCCAGCAGCGGAGGGGGGCGTTTAACAGATACGCAGTATTTT
CDR3aa: CASSGGGRLTDTQYF

d_gene: -
j_gene: TRBJ1-6
abundance: -
v_gene: TRBV25-1
CDR3nt: TGTGCCAGCAGTGAATACGGGAAGACACCCCTCCACTTT
CDR3aa: CASSEYGKTPLHF

d_gene: -
j_gene: TRBJ2-7
abundance: many
v_gene: TRBV19
CDR3nt: TGTGCCAGTAGTATGCAGGACGGAGACTCCTACGAGCAGTACTTC
CDR3aa: CASSMQDGDSYEQYF

d_gene: -
j_gene: TRBJ2-1
abundance: many
v_gene: TRBV9
CDR3nt: TGTGCCAGCAGCGTCAGCCCGCGGGATCGTAGTGAGCAGTTCTTC
CDR3aa: CASSVSPRDRSEQFF

d_gene: -
j_gene: TRBJ2-7
abundance: -
v_gene: TRBV28
CDR3nt: TGTGCCAGCAGTTTCATGGGACCCCTACGGGAGCAGTACTTC
CDR3aa: CASSFMGPLREQYF

d_gene: TRBD1
j_gene: TRBJ2-5
abundance: -
v_gene: TRBV20-1
CDR3nt: TGCAGTGCTGCTCCCGGACAGGGTTACCAAGAGACCCAGTACTTC
CDR3aa: CSAAPGQGYQETQYF

d_gene: TRBD1
j_gene: TRBJ2-7
abundance: few
v_gene: TRBV29-1
CDR3nt: TGCAGCGTTTTCGGACAGGGAGCGTCCTACGAGCAGTACTTC
CDR3aa: CSVFGQGASYEQYF

d_gene: -
j_gene: TRBJ2-3
abundance: -
v_gene: TRBV15
CDR3nt: TGTGCCACCAGCTCACGCCGAACCTCTGGCGGGAACACAGATACGCAGTATTTT
CDR3aa: CATSSRRTSGGNTDTQYF

d_gene: TRBD2
j_gene: TRBJ2-1
abundance: many
v_gene: TRBV29-1
CDR3nt: TGCAGCGTTGAGCCTAGCGGGAGTTCGAGTGAGCAGTTCTTC
CDR3aa: CSVEPSGSSSEQFF

d_gene: -
j_gene: TRBJ2-7
abundance: few
v_gene: TRBV7-6
CDR3nt: TGTGCCAGCAGCTTTAGCGGACCCTACGAGCAGTACTTC
CDR3aa: CASSFSGPYEQYF

d_gene: -
j_gene: TRBJ1-4
abundance: -
v_gene: TRBV18
CDR3nt: TGTGCCAGCTCACCACCATCTAATGAAAAACTGTTTTTT
CDR3aa: CASSPPSNEKLFF

d_gene: -
j_gene: TRBJ1-2
abundance: many
v_gene: TRBV29-1
CDR3nt: TGCAGCGTCCAACAGGGTCGCTATGGCTACACCTTC
CDR3aa: CSVQQGRYGYTF

d_gene: TRBD1
j_gene: TRBJ2-7
abundance: many
v_gene: TRBV2
CDR3nt: TGTGCCAGCACGACCGGACAGGGCTACGAGCAGTACTTC
CDR3aa: CASTTGQGYEQYF

d_gene: -
j_gene: TRBJ2-7
abundance: few
v_gene: TRBV27
CDR3nt: TGTGCCAGCAGTTTCCGCAGGGCAGATTACGAGCAGTACTTC
CDR3aa: CASSFRRADYEQYF

d_gene: -
j_gene: TRBJ1-5
abundance: many
v_gene: TRBV6-1
CDR3nt: TGTGCCAGCAGTGAGGGTCGCGGACGTCAGCCCCAGCATTTT
CDR3aa: CASSEGRGRQPQHF

d_gene: -
j_gene: TRBJ2-2
abundance: many
v_gene: TRBV21-1
CDR3nt: TGTGCCAGCAGCGCCCGGGAGCGGCGACTAGCGGGGACCGGGGAGCTGTTTTTT
CDR3aa: CASSARERRLAGTGELFF

d_gene: TRBD1
j_gene: TRBJ1-5
abundance: many
v_gene: TRBV7-2
CDR3nt: TGTGCCAGCACCGGACAGGGACTCGGGCAGCCCCAGCATTTT
CDR3aa: CASTGQGLGQPQHF